This record looks at one T cell receptor (beta chain) sequence and its context. What it binds is not known. The data were obtained in a study of cytomegalovirus exposure and HLA in healthy donors. With 60 Vbeta and 13 Jbeta primers, the PCR was carried out. Sequencing used immunoSEQ multiplex PCR; TCRdb keeps in-frame clones, though not all of them. The sample has roughly 220,000 clones, 70% seen once. This CDR3 has 11 amino acids. CDR1 SGHAT and CDR2 FQNNGV come from the germline V gene. General observations from the study: There were some 150 TCR beta chains listed as cytomegalovirus-associated. CMV serostatus was the sole immune exposure information available.

The sequenced sample was PBMCs. This chain uses TRBV11-2 with TRBJ2-3; 7 nucleotides align to TRBD1. This receptor was taken from a middle-aged man in good health and CMV-seropositive. CDR3 sequence: CADLQGDTQYF. As DNA, the CDR3 is TGTGCGGATCTACAGGGGGATACGCAGTATTTT.